The 24 T cell receptor beta chains listed next were all sequenced from one sample in a study of blood T cell repertoires in COVID-19. Profiled with immunoSEQ multiplex PCR; TCRdb holds only in-frame clones, not every one. Here the sample spans some 94,000 clones, roughly 72% being singletons. The sample comprised peripheral blood. The receptors come from a woman aged 55 to 70 in a cohort sampled during active or convalescent COVID-19.

In DNA, the CDR3 is TGTGCCAGCAGCCGACTCGACGGTCGCAATCAGCCCCAGCATTTT. Translated: CASSRLDGRNQPQHF. This chain links TRBV27 with TRBJ1-5, with D hard to call. The CDR3 runs to 15 residues. Germline assignment: CDR1 MNHEY and CDR2 SMNVEV (reference sequence). With 6 bases removed from V and 2 bases from J, the gap between germline ends came to 14 bases.

The CDR3 nucleotides are TGCAGTGCTAGTTCACCTAACACAGATACGCAGTATTTT. Amino acids: CSASSPNTDTQYF. This chain connects TRBV20-1 to TRBJ2-3, with no clear D. The CDR3 contains 13 residues. Trimming stripped 3 bases from V and 2 bases from J, with 9 bases between. CDR1 and CDR2 from the germline V gene are DFQATT and SNEGSKA (reference sequence).

The chain links TRBV5-1 to TRBJ2-4; 9 positions agree with TRBD1. This CDR3 is 17 amino acids long. V was pared by 6 bases and J by 1 base, with 11 bases of the junction left unmatched. Germline values: CDR1 SGHRS, CDR2 YFSETQ. The CDR3 reads CASTEGTGTVAKNIQYF. The CDR3 DNA reads as TGCGCCAGCACCGAAGGGACAGGGACGGTTGCCAAAAACATTCAGTACTTC.

The V and J genes are TRBV5-1 and TRBJ1-2; the D gene is possibly TRBD1 (6 bases). The length of the CDR3 is 14 residues. Trimming left V 4 bases short and J 4 bases short, with 14 bases between. Germline lookup yields CDR1 SGHRS and CDR2 YFSETQ. The CDR3 is CASSREGGTYGYTF. CDR3 DNA sequence: TGCGCCAGCAGCAGAGAAGGGGGTACCTATGGCTACACCTTC.

The chain uses TRBV5-1 and TRBJ2-2; the match to TRBD1 covers 10 bases. Germline V gene lookup returns CDR1 SGHRS and CDR2 YFSETQ. The J segment lost 3 bases and the V segment lost 4 bases, leaving 9 bases of the junction unmatched. This CDR3 region has 17 residues. CDR3 sequence: CASSRGDRGIYTGELFF. Here the CDR3 DNA reads TGCGCCAGCAGCCGCGGGGACAGGGGAATCTACACCGGGGAGCTGTTTTTT.

This clone was seen a handful of times. The chain couples TRBV6-2 or TRBV6-3 to TRBJ2-3; 9 bases are shared with TRBD2. With V trimmed by 4 bases and J by 4 bases, 6 bases remained unmatched. CDR3 length: 15 residues. Germline CDR1 MNHEY, CDR2 SVGEGT. CDR3 residues: CASSSPGLASDTQYF. CDR3 nucleotide sequence: TGTGCCAGCAGTTCTCCGGGACTAGCCTCAGATACGCAGTATTTT.

The rearrangement links TRBV6-5 to TRBJ2-7, with D possibly matching TRBD1 (5 bases). Trimming shortened V by 8 bases and J by 2 bases, and 16 bases separated the two germline ends. The CDR3 contains 14 residues. CDR1 is MNHEY, CDR2 SVGAGI, per germline. As DNA, the CDR3 is TGTGCCAGCCGCCCGGCAGGGCTGGCCTACGAGCAGTACTTC. This gives the protein CASRPAGLAYEQYF.

The chain is built from TRBV6-5 and TRBJ1-6; 10 nucleotides line up with TRBD1. Germline assignment: CDR1 MNHEY and CDR2 SVGAGI. This CDR3 comprises 14 residues. V gave up 5 bases and J gave up 9 bases; unmatched junction bases: 4. The CDR3 is CASSTRDRGSPLHF. CDR3 nucleotide sequence: TGTGCCAGCAGTACCCGGGACAGGGGTTCACCCCTCCACTTT.

The chain uses TRBV30 and TRBJ2-1; 8 nucleotides agree with TRBD2. The CDR3 contains 14 residues. V was clipped by 1 base and J by 6 bases; unmatched bases: 5. Germline loops: CDR1 GTSNPN, CDR2 SVGIG (reference sequence). CDR3 DNA: TGTGCCTGGAGTGGCCCGGGGGGGGGCAATGAGCAGTTCTTC. Translating it yields CAWSGPGGGNEQFF.

The chain combines TRBV6-6 with TRBJ2-1, with TRBD1 matching 9 bases. V shed 5 bases, J shed 0 bases, and the junction held 8 bases outside the gene matches. This CDR3 spans 17 amino acids. Germline V gives CDR1 MNHNY, CDR2 SVGAGI (reference sequence). The CDR3 sequence: CASSRGDRAFSYNEQFF. CDR3 coding DNA: TGTGCCAGCAGTCGGGGGGACAGGGCATTCTCCTACAATGAGCAGTTCTTC.

In its sample, this clone was seen a few times. The chain joins TRBV20-1 to TRBJ1-6, with a weak D call TRBD1 (5 bases). The CDR3 runs 14 residues. Trimming cost V 3 bases and J 10 bases, with 16 bases left between them. Germline V CDR1 and CDR2: DFQATT, SNEGSKA (reference sequence). This CDR3 reads CSASRTTIGSPLHF. The CDR3 DNA is TGCAGTGCTAGTCGGACAACGATAGGATCACCCCTCCACTTT.

The rearrangement joins TRBV3-1 (or the pseudogene TRBV3-2) to TRBJ2-2, with D perhaps matching TRBD2 (6 bases). The CDR3 contains 16 residues. The germline gives CDR1 LGHDT, CDR2 YNNKEL (reference sequence). The ends were cut back, 5 bases at V and 0 bases at J, with 13 bases in the middle. For the CDR3, the DNA is TGTGCCAGCAGCTTTCTAGCGCCAGCGAACACCGGGGAGCTGTTTTTT. It codes for CASSFLAPANTGELFF.

This clone has a handful of counts. The gene calls are TRBV25-1 and TRBJ2-3; 7 nucleotides agree with TRBD2. The CDR3 covers 16 residues. CDR1 and CDR2 from the germline V gene are MGHDK and SYGVNS. V dropped 6 bases and J dropped 1; count of bases not matched to a gene: 10. The CDR3 sequence is CASRATSAICTDTQYF. CDR3 in DNA: TGTGCCAGCAGAGCCACTAGCGCGATTTGCACAGATACGCAGTATTTT.

This clone was seen only a few times. The chain joins TRBV3-1 (or the pseudogene TRBV3-2) to TRBJ2-7; the match to TRBD1 covers 7 bases. Germline trimming cut 2 bases from V and 2 bases from J; bases unmatched to any gene: 3. CDR1 and CDR2 from the germline V gene are LGHDT and YNNKEL (reference sequence). This CDR3 has 14 residues. This CDR3 is CASSQPGQPYEQYF. The CDR3 DNA reads TGTGCCAGCAGCCAACCGGGACAGCCCTACGAGCAGTACTTC.

The chain is built from TRBV19 and TRBJ2-5; 11 nucleotides match TRBD2. The CDR3 has 15 residues. V shed 4 bases and J 4 bases; nucleotides not matched to a gene: 5. Germline V lookup: CDR1 LNHDA, CDR2 SQIVND (reference sequence). CDR3 sequence: CASSNLAGGRETQYF. The CDR3 region has the DNA TGTGCCAGTAGTAATCTAGCGGGGGGTCGAGAGACCCAGTACTTC.

The chain has TRBV9 and TRBJ1-2; possible D gene TRBD1, 6 bases. The CDR3 contains 14 residues. V lost 2 bases and J lost 8, with 16 bases in between. Germline CDR1 is SGDLS and CDR2 is YYNGEE. The CDR3 reads CASSVLPDSRGYTF. For the CDR3, the DNA is TGTGCCAGCAGCGTCCTGCCGGACAGCCGGGGCTACACCTTC.

The V and J genes are TRBV7-9 and TRBJ1-1; 10 nucleotides match TRBD1. The CDR3 is 13 amino acids. The germline gives CDR1 SEHNR, CDR2 FQNEAQ (reference sequence). Unmatched junction bases numbered 2, after V lost 9 bases and J lost 1 base. The CDR3 region is CASRTGGNTEAFF. The CDR3 nucleotides read TGTGCCAGTAGGACAGGGGGGAACACTGAAGCTTTCTTT.

The chain combines TRBV7-2 with TRBJ2-7; the D gene is possibly TRBD1 (5 bases). Germline-derived CDR1 and CDR2 are SGHTA and FQGNSA. The CDR3 runs 15 residues. V shed 5 bases and J shed 6 bases, with 20 bases lying between them. CDR3 amino acids: CASSGQGSFPGEQYF. The CDR3 DNA follows: TGTGCCAGCAGCGGTCAGGGTAGTTTTCCCGGCGAGCAGTACTTC.

V usage is TRBV3-1 (or the pseudogene TRBV3-2) and J usage is TRBJ2-3; TRBD2 matches 8 bases. J gave up 2 bases and V 4 bases, and 11 bases lay outside the gene matches. The CDR3 runs to 17 residues. In germline, CDR1 is LGHDT, CDR2 YNNKEL (reference sequence). CDR3 DNA: TGTGCCAGCAGCCCGCTTTCCCCGGGGGGGGTCACAGATACGCAGTATTTT. Protein product: CASSPLSPGGVTDTQYF.

V gene TRBV6-6 combines with J gene TRBJ2-7; D gene unclear. V was pared by 8 bases and J by 3 bases, with 11 bases between. The CDR3 spans 12 residues. Germline CDR1 MNHNY, CDR2 SVGAGI (reference sequence). The CDR3, as DNA: TGTGCCAGCTTGGCAGAAAACTACGAGCAGTACTTC. Its translation is CASLAENYEQYF.

The chain has TRBV5-8 and TRBJ2-3; a weak D match, TRBD1 (5 bases). V shed 5 bases and J shed 1 base, with 11 bases lying between them. The CDR3 is 14 amino acids. Germline CDR1 is SGHTS and CDR2 is YDEGEE. The CDR3 nucleotides read TGTGCCAGCAGTAGGGGCGATCGCACAGATACGCAGTATTTT. This translates into CASSRGDRTDTQYF.

The chain combines TRBV11-2 with TRBJ1-1; D gene unclear. The CDR3 spans 14 residues. Germline V gene sequence: CDR1 SGHAT, CDR2 FQNNGV. V was shortened by 5 bases and J by 4 bases, with 14 bases between the two germline ends. CDR3 in amino acids: CASSVPAVLTEAFF. In DNA form, the CDR3 reads TGTGCCAGCAGCGTCCCGGCGGTCCTCACTGAAGCTTTCTTT. Looking up the rest from reference TRBV11-2 and TRBJ1-1 gives the full variable domain: EAGVAQSPRYKIIEKRQSVAFWCNPISGHATLYWYQQILGQGPKLLIQFQNNGVVDDSQLPKDRFSAERLKGVDSTLKIQPAKLEDSAVYLCASSVPAVLTEAFFGQGTRLTVV.

The chain combines TRBV5-1 with TRBJ2-7; D is perhaps TRBD1 (6 bases). CDR3 length: 13 residues. Germline V gene data show CDR1 as SGHRS and CDR2 as YFSETQ. The germline V and J ends were trimmed by 0 bases and 5 bases, with 9 bases remaining between them. In DNA, the CDR3 is TGCGCCAGCAGCTTGGGACAGGCTAACGAGCAGTACTTC. It specifies CASSLGQANEQYF.

This chain uses TRBV10-3 with TRBJ2-5; 10 bases match TRBD1. Per the germline V gene, CDR1 is ENHRY and CDR2 is SYGVKD. This CDR3 is built from 14 residues. J gave up 5 bases and V 6 bases, and 6 bases lay outside the gene matches. The chain's CDR3 is CAISRDRGGETQYF. The CDR3 coding sequence is TGTGCCATCAGCCGGGACAGGGGTGGGGAGACCCAGTACTTC.